The sequence of this T cell receptor (beta chain) was determined in a study of blood T cell repertoires in COVID-19. The germline V gene encodes CDR1 SGHRS and CDR2 YFSETQ. The CDR3 spans 13 residues. Trimming took off 2 bases at V and 5 bases at J, with 9 bases between the two ends. Sequencing was performed with immunoSEQ multiplex PCR; in TCRdb, only in-frame clones are kept and a portion is missing. The sample includes fewer than 450,000 clones, over 75% of them seen just once. The receptor was isolated from a woman between 25 and 40 years old who had recovered from COVID-19. Sequencing was performed on PBMCs or T cells enriched from blood (not recorded which). The V and J genes are TRBV5-1 and TRBJ2-3, with a tentative D call TRBD1 (6 bases). The CDR3 DNA reads as TGCGCCAGCAGCTTACAGGGTATAGATACGCAGTATTTT. Protein product: CASSLQGIDTQYF.